This T cell receptor (beta chain) was identified during a study of CD8 T cells in Susac syndrome. Findings and caveats of the study: The number of individuals included in the study's TCR sequencing and HLA analysis was acknowledged as relatively small.

As regards this clonotype: Its specificity is unknown.

Random hexamers primed reverse transcription of about 0.45 to 1 ug RNA. An immunoSEQ multiplex PCR amplified TCR beta CDR3 over 54 Vbeta and 13 Jbeta. TCRdb reprocessed the immunoSEQ multiplex PCR reads via MiXCR and lists one record per CDR3 protein. The data contain around 200,000 distinct CDR3 sequences, 95% of them seen just once; the ten biggest clones take up under 0.12%. Sequencing of TCR beta was performed on blood CD8+ and CD4+ T cells. The controls were healthy donors who were matched for age and sex. The source material was CD4+ T cells from PBMCs. This clonotype was sampled from a human donor in good health.

The DNA for the CDR3 is TGCAGCGTTAACTTCGGGGTAGATCAGCCCCAGCATTTT. Translated, it gives CSVNFGVDQPQHF. The genes are TRBV29-1 and TRBJ1-5; D unclear. V lost 5 bases and J lost 5, with 13 bases in between. From germline, CDR1 is SQVTM and CDR2 ANQGSEA. The CDR3 is 13 residues long.